Following are 5 T cell receptor beta chains from one sample sequenced in a study of shared clonotypes between healthy human individuals (TCRdb year 2020). Library generation was performed with the immunoSEQ multiplex PCR assay. In TCRdb, the immuneACCESS table is reduced to in-frame sequences with V and J assigned. These tables do not hold every clone; where another copy was compared, an unresolved V gene accounts for under half, and the others remain unexplained. A total of approximately 2.1 million clones appear in this sample, just over 90% of them only once. Of the sample, about 0.37% is held by the ten largest clones. The source material was naive CD4+ T cells from PBMCs. Read against the paper, the sample's cell subset or site label means: CD45RA+ positively selected. The receptors stem from a man aged 18 to 35 in good health. Some clones in this sample may be carry-over from other donors' samples.

V and J are TRBV28 and TRBJ2-7; D might be TRBD2 (6 bases). The CDR3 has 15 amino acids. Germline CDR1 is MDHEN and CDR2 is SYDVKM. Between the trimmed V and J ends, which lost 4 bases and 4 bases, there was a span of 17 bases. Here the CDR3 DNA reads TGTGCCAGCAGTTGGCTTGGCGGGAAGAGATACGAGCAGTACTTC. Residues: CASSWLGGKRYEQYF.

This clone was detected only once. This chain connects TRBV9 to TRBJ1-1, with D unclear. Germline CDR1 is SGDLS and CDR2 is YYNGEE. V lost 4 bases, J lost 3 bases, and 4 bases lay in between. The CDR3 runs to 11 residues. CDR3 bases: TGTGCCAGCAGCCGGGACACTGAAGCTTTCTTT. Protein product: CASSRDTEAFF.

In nucleotides, the CDR3 is TGTGCCAGCAGGACCGGGACAGGGGGCTCTGAAAAACTGTTTTTT. Translation gives CASRTGTGGSEKLFF. The V and J genes are TRBV2 and TRBJ1-4; 12 nucleotides align to TRBD1. This CDR3 region has 15 residues. V was pared by 6 bases and J by 7 bases, with 6 bases of the junction left unmatched. Germline V gene sequence: CDR1 SNHLY, CDR2 FYNNEI.

V gene TRBV11-2 combines with J gene TRBJ2-7, with TRBD2 as a possible D gene (6 bases). CDR3 length: 15 amino acids. The germline gives CDR1 SGHAT, CDR2 FQNNGV. V lost 1 base and J lost 0, with 10 bases in between. DNA of the CDR3: TGTGCCAGCAGCTTAGGGCGGGGCCGCTCCTACGAGCAGTACTTC. This gives the protein CASSLGRGRSYEQYF.

This chain uses TRBV28 with TRBJ2-3; 9 positions match TRBD2. Germline V gives CDR1 MDHEN, CDR2 SYDVKM. CDR3 length equals 17 residues. The V gene end was trimmed by 8 bases and the J gene end by 6 bases; junction bases not matched to a gene: 18. The CDR3 loop reads CASHPIPGTSNSDTQYF. CDR3 sequence (DNA): TGTGCCAGCCATCCGATCCCAGGGACTAGCAATTCCGATACGCAGTATTTT.